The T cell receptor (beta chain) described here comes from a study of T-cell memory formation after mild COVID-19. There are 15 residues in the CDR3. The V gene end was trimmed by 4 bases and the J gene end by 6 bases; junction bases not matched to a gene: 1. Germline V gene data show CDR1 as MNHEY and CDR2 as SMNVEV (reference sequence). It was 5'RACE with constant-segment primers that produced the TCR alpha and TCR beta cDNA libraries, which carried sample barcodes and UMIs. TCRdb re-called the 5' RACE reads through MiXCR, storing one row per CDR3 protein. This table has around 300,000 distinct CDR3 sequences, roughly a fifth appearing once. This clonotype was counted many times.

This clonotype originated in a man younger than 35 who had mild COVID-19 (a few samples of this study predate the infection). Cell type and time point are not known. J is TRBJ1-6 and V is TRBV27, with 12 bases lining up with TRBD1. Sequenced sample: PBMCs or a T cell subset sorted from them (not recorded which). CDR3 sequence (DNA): TGTGCCAGCAGTTGGGACAGGGGGCGTAATTCACCCCTCCACTTT. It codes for CASSWDRGRNSPLHF.